The text below deals with one TCR beta chain. The sample belongs to a study of blood T cell repertoires in COVID-19. At the level of the study: Material from acute and convalescent COVID-19 was sourced from the United States, Italy and Spain.

Germline CDR1 is MGHDK and CDR2 is SYGVNS. V lost 2 bases and J lost 6, with 5 bases in between. This CDR3 spans 12 amino acids. Source study methods: Reference gene primer amplification in the assay estimated nucleated cell counts. Only in-frame clones appear in the TCRdb table, and some are missing; sequencing was by immunoSEQ multiplex PCR. V and J calls plus clone size are reproduced from that table; the DNA served to infer D and trimming. The table includes some 190,000 clones, over 70% detected once. V gene TRBV25-1 combines with J gene TRBJ2-4; possibly TRBD2 for D (5 bases). Sequencing input: peripheral blood. The receptor was derived from a man in his sixties with acute or convalescent COVID-19. In DNA form, the CDR3 reads TGTGCCAGCAGTGAAGGACTAAACATTCAGTACTTC. Translated, it gives CASSEGLNIQYF.